Reported below is one TCR beta chain. A second roughly 6 to 11 cycle PCR used barcoded and J-beta primers. TCRdb redid the calling of the 5' RACE reads with MiXCR, one entry per CDR3 protein. The repertoire holds some 760,000 distinct CDR3 sequences, 20% to 25% seen once, with 3.7% in the top ten. This sample was taken from a study of blood T cells in healthy people across ages. Peripheral blood was drawn, approximately 9.5 milliliters per donor. The CDR3 extends over 14 amino acids. Deletions cut 1 base from V and 5 bases from J, with 12 bases between. The V gene's germline CDR1 is LGHNA and CDR2 YSLEER. These data were also reused for a study on T cells of mothers and their children. This second study notes: All extracted RNA went into cDNA synthesis, approximately 1.4 ug per 15 ul. Second-PCR amplification with M1S added sample barcodes and 2-4 random nucleotides. With unrelated pairs as the comparison, related mother-child pairs had a slightly higher overlap that was not significant.

The rearrangement uses TRBV4-3 and TRBJ2-7; weak D call: TRBD2 (6 bases). The receptor's source is a boy between 5 and 17 years old in good health. Sequences were obtained from blood. The CDR3 sequence: CASSQVLSGDEQYF. For the CDR3, the DNA is TGCGCCAGCAGCCAAGTGTTGTCGGGAGACGAGCAGTACTTC.